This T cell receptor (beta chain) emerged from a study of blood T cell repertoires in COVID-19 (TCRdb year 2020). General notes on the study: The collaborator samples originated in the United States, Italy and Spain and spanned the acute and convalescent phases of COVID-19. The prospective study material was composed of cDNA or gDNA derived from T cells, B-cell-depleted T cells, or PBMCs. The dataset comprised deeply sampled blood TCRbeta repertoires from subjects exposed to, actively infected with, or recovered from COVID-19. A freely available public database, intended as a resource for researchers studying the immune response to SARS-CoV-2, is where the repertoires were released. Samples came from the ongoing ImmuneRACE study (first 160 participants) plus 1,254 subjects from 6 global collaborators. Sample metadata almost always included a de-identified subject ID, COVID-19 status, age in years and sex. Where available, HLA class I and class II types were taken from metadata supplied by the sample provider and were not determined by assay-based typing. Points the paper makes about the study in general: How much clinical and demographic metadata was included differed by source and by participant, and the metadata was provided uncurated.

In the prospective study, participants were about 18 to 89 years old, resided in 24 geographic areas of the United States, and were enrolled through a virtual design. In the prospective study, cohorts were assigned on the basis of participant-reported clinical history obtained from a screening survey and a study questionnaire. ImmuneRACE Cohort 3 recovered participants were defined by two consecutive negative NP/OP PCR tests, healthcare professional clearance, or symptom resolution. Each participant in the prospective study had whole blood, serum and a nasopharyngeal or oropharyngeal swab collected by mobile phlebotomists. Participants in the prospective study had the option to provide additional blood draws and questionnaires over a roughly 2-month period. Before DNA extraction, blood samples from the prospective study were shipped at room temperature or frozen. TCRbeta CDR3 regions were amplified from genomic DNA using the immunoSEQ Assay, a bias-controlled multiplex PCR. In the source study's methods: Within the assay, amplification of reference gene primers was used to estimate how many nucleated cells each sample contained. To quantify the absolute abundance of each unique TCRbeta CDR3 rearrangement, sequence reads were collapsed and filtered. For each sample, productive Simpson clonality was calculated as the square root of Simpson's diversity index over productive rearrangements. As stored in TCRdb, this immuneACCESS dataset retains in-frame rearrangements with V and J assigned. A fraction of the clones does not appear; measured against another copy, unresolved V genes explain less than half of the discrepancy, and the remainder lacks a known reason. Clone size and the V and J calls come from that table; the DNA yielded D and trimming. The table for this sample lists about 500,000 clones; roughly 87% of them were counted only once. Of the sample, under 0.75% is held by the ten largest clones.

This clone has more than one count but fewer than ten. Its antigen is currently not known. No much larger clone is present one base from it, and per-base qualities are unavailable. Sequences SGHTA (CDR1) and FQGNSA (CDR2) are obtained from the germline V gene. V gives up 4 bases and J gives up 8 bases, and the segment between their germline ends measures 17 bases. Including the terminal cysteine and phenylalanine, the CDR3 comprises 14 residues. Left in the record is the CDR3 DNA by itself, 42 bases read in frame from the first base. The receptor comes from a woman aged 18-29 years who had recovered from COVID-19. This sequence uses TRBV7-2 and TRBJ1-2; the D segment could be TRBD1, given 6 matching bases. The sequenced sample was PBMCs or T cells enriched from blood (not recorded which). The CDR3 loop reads CASSSPTGINGYTF. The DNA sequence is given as TGTGCCAGCAGCTCCCCTACAGGGATCAACGGCTACACCTTC.